The clone carrying this T cell receptor (beta chain) was recorded at least ten times. This sample is part of a study of regulatory T cells in long-lasting Graves disease. The authors built TCR beta libraries using iRepertoire HTBI primers and Arm-PCR of CDR3 regions. One entry per CDR3 protein, called by TCRdb with MiXCR from the multiplex PCR reads. The sample records hundreds of thousands of distinct CDR3 sequences, 13% being singletons. This CDR3 spans 14 amino acids. Unmatched junction bases numbered 5, after V lost 1 base and J lost 5 bases. Germline loops: CDR1 DFQATT, CDR2 SNEGSKA (reference sequence). Time point reported: newly diagnosed GD, antithyroid drugs for less than 3 months. Isolated PBMC RNA provided the starting material for the TCR library. This sample also belongs to another study, concerning T cells in Graves' hyperthyroidism and ophthalmopathy. As that study records: The primer set for the first-round RT-PCR of the TCR CDR3 was HTBI.

The material was peripheral blood mononuclear cells (PBMCs), obtained at new diagnosis, from a patient treated with antithyroid drugs. The V call is TRBV20-1, the J call TRBJ2-1; 7 bases align to TRBD1. The receptor comes from a man aged 30-40 years with Graves disease. The CDR3 sequence: CSARVGTADNEQFF. The CDR3 DNA follows: TGCAGTGCTAGAGTGGGGACAGCGGACAATGAGCAGTTCTTC.